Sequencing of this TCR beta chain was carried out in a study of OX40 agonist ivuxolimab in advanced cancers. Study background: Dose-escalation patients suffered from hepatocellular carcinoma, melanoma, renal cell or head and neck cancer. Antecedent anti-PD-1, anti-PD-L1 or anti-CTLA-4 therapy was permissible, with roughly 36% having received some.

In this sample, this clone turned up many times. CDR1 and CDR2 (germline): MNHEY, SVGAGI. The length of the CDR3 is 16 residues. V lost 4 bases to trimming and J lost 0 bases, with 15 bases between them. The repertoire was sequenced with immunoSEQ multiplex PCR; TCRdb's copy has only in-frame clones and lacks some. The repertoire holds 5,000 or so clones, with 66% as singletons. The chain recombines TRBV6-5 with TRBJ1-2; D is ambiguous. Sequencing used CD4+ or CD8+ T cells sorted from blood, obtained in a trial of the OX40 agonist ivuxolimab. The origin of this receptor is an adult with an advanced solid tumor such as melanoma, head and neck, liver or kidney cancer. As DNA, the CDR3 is TGTGCCAGCAGTTCCTATCTGGGCAGCCCTAACTATGGCTACACCTTC. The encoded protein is CASSSYLGSPNYGYTF.